This T cell receptor (beta chain) was recorded in a study of T cell responses to AZD1222 COVID-19 vaccine. Study outcomes and limitations: Across spike, vaccine-associated CD4 TCRs were found, dominant at 160-218 and 743-854.

This table comes from immunoSEQ multiplex PCR, and its TCRdb copy is limited to in-frame clones, with some not included. Of about 140,000 clones in the sample, roughly 92% were seen once. Regarding this clone: As yet, its antigen is unknown.

This CDR3 is built from 14 residues. J lost 4 bases, V lost 4 bases, and 6 bases had no gene match. Germline assignment: CDR1 SQVTM and CDR2 ANQGSEA. The input for sequencing was peripheral blood, taken on day 0 of AZD1222 vaccination. This chain connects TRBV29-1 to TRBJ2-3; 9 bases map to TRBD2. This clonotype was sampled from an adult in good health. The CDR3 nucleotides read TGCAGCGTTGTTGGCGGGGGGGTATCAGATACGCAGTATTTT. Amino acid sequence: CSVVGGGVSDTQYF.